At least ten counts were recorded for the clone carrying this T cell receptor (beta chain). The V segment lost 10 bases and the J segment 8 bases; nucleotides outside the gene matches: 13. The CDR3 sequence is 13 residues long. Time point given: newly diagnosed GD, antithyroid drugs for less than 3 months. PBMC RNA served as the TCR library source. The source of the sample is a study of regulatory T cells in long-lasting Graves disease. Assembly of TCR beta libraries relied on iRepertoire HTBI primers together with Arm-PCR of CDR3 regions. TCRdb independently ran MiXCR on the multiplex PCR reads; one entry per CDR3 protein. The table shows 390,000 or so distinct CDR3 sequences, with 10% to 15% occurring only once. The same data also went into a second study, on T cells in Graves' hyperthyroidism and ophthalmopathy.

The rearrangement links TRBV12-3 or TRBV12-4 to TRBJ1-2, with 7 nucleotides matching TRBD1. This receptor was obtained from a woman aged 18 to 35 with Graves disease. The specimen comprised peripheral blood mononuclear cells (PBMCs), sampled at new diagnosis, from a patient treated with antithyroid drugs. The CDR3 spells CATGTGEYNGYTF. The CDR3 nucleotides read TGTGCCACCGGTACAGGGGAGTATAACGGCTACACCTTC.